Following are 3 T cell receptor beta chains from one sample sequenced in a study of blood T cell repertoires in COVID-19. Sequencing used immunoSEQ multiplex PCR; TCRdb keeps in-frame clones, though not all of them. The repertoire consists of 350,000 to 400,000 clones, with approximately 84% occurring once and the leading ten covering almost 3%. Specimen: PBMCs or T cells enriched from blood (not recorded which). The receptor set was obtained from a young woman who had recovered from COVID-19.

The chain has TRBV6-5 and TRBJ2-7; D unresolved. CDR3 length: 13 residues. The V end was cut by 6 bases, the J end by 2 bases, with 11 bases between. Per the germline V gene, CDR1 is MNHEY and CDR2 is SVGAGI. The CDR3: CASSPLNPYEQYF. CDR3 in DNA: TGTGCCAGCAGCCCACTTAACCCCTACGAGCAGTACTTC.

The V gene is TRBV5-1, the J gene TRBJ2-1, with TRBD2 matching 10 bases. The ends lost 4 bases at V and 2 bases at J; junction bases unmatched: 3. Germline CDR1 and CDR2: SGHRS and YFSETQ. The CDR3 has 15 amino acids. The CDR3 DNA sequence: TGCGCCAGCAGCGGACTAGCGGAGCCCTACAATGAGCAGTTCTTC. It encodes CASSGLAEPYNEQFF.

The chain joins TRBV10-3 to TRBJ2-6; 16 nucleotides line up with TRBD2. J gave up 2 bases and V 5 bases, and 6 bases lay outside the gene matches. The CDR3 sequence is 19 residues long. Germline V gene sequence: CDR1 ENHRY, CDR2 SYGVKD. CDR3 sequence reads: CAISPGLAGGLAGANVLTF. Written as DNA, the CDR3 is TGTGCCATCAGTCCGGGACTAGCGGGAGGGCTCGCTGGGGCCAACGTCCTGACTTTC.